This T cell receptor (beta chain) was sequenced during a study of CD8 T cells in ankylosing spondylitis. This clonotype was observed a few times. What it recognizes is unknown. MiXCR, applied by TCRdb to the 5' RACE reads, yields one record per CDR3 protein. The profile shows about 440,000 distinct CDR3 sequences, roughly 17% of them singletons. Findings and limits, study-wide: What appeared characteristic of ankylosing spondylitis blood was a TCR beta motif of under 10 highly homologous variants. Both synovial fluid and blood in reactive arthritis had previously been reported to carry some motif variants.

Trimming shortened V by 2 bases and J by 10 bases, and 14 bases separated the two germline ends. Looked up from germline, CDR1 is LGHNA and CDR2 is YSLEER. CDR3 length: 13 residues. The J gene is TRBJ1-1, the V gene TRBV4-3, with a tentative D call TRBD1 (6 bases). Material: blood, either unsorted or a sorted T cell fraction (not recorded which). This TCR derives from a male donor with ankylosing spondylitis. CDR3 nucleotide sequence: TGCGCCAGCAGCCAACAGTACGGGGGGCGAGCTTTCTTT. Translating it yields CASSQQYGGRAFF.